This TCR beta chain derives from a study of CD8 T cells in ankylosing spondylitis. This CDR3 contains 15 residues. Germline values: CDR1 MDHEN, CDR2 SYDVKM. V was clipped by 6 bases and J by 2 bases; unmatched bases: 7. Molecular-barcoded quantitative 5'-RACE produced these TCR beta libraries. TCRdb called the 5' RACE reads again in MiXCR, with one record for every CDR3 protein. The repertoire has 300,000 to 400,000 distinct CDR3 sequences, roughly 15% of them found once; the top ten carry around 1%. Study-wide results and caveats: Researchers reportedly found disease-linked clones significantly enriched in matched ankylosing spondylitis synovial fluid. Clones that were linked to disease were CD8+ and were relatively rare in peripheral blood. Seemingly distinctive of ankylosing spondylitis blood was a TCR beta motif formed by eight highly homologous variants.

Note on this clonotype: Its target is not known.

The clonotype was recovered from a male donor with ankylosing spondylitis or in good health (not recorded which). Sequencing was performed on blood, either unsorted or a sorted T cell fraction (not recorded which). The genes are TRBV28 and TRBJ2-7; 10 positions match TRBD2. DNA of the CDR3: TGTGCCAGCAGCCTTCAAGCGGGAGGGCCCTACGAGCAGTACTTC. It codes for CASSLQAGGPYEQYF.